The 3 T cell receptor beta chains below all came from one sample that was sequenced in a study of CD8+ T cells in alopecia areata. TCR sequencing used cDNA made by reverse transcription of extracted RNA. Using immunoSEQ multiplex PCR, the repertoire was profiled, and TCRdb retains in-frame clones only, with some absent. Of about 140,000 clones listed, around 58% were seen once; the top ten hold 5% to 7%. The sequencing used CD4+ T cells sorted from blood, collected at week 0. These receptor sequences come from a human donor with alopecia areata.

This clone has a single count. The rearrangement links TRBV5-1 to TRBJ2-2, with D uncertain. This CDR3 has 15 residues. Trimming cost V 4 bases and J 1 base, with 11 bases left between them. The V gene's germline CDR1 is SGHRS and CDR2 YFSETQ. The CDR3 is CASSPGVRNTGELFF. In nucleotides, the CDR3 is TGCGCCAGCAGCCCTGGGGTTCGGAACACCGGGGAGCTGTTTTTT.

The V and J genes are TRBV7-2 and TRBJ2-3, with a tentative D call TRBD1 (5 bases). The CDR3 runs 16 residues. Deletions cut 0 bases from V and 1 base from J, with 11 bases between. Germline V CDR1 and CDR2: SGHTA, FQGNSA. This chain's CDR3 is CASSLARGQGTDTQYF. The DNA for the CDR3 is TGTGCCAGCAGCTTAGCGAGAGGACAAGGCACAGATACGCAGTATTTT.

J is TRBJ2-5 and V is TRBV7-2, with 7 bases lining up with TRBD2. CDR1 is SGHTA and CDR2 is FQGNSA in the germline V gene. The CDR3 contains 14 residues. After removal of 6 bases from V and 5 bases from J, the junction contained 9 bases not matched to a gene. In nucleotides, the CDR3 is TGTGCCAGCAGGCCGGGGAGCGGGGTTGAGACCCAGTACTTC. This encodes CASRPGSGVETQYF.